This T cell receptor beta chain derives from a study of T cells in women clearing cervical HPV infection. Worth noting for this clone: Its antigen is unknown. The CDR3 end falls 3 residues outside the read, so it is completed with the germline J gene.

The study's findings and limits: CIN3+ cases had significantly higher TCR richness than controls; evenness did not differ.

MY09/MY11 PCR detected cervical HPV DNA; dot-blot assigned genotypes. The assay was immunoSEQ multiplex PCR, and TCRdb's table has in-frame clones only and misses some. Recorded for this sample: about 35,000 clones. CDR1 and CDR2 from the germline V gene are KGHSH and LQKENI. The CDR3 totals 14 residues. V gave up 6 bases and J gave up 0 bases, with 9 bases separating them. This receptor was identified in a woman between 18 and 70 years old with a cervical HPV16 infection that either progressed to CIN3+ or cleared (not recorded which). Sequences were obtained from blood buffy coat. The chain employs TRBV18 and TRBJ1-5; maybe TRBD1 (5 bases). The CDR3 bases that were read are TGTGCCAGCTCGCAGGGAATTAGCAATCAGCCC. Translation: CASSQGISNQP. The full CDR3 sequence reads CASSQGISNQPQHF.